One sample yielded the 12 T cell receptor beta chains listed below, sequenced in a study of PD-L1 blockade in urothelial cancer. Produced via immunoSEQ multiplex PCR; TCRdb's table is partial and in-frame only. Here the sample spans more than 75,000 clones, 85% to 95% being singletons. The sample consisted of PBMCs, taken around atezolizumab (anti-PD-L1) treatment. Every receptor here comes from a man in his fifties or sixties with urothelial cancer.

A remark on this clone: Germline and junction disagree at one end, which may indicate a read error. The chain carries TRBV11-3 and TRBJ2-2, with 14 bases matching TRBD2. The CDR3 consists of 17 residues. In germline, CDR1 is SGHNT, CDR2 YENEEA. The CDR3 DNA reads TGTGCCAGTAGCTTAGGGGGACTAGCGGGAGCCACCGGGGAGCTGTTTTTT. Its protein product is CASSLGGLAGATGELFF.

The chain is built from TRBV21-1 and TRBJ1-1; the listed D gene, TRBD1, was not tested against the DNA. TRBV21-1 is given as a pseudogene. This CDR3 comprises 14 residues. This chain's CDR3 is CASAYDREREEAFF. The CDR3, as DNA: TGTGCCAGCGCTTACGACAGGGAACGAGAGGAAGCTTTCTTT.

J is TRBJ2-3 and V is TRBV5-1; weak D call: TRBD1 (6 bases). The V and J ends lost 0 bases and 4 bases respectively, with 18 bases between them. Germline-derived CDR1 and CDR2 are SGHRS and YFSETQ. The length of the CDR3 is 17 residues. CDR3 loop: CASSLERPRTAADTQYF. CDR3 nucleotides: TGCGCCAGCAGCTTGGAGCGTCCAAGGACAGCGGCAGATACGCAGTATTTT.

The V call is TRBV2, the J call TRBJ2-7, with 11 bases that match TRBD2. The V segment lost 5 bases and the J segment 0 bases; nucleotides outside the gene matches: 0. The CDR3 is 14 residues long. From germline, CDR1 is SNHLY and CDR2 FYNNEI. CDR3 nucleotides: TGTGCCAGCAGTACTAGCGGGGGCTCCTACGAGCAGTACTTC. Protein product: CASSTSGGSYEQYF.

This clone was seen only once. The chain carries TRBV28 and TRBJ1-1, with D perhaps matching TRBD1 (5 bases). Germline V gene data show CDR1 as MDHEN and CDR2 as SYDVKM. The CDR3 sequence is 17 residues long. V lost 2 bases and J lost 1, with 17 bases in between. The chain's CDR3 is CASSLNAWGDENTEAFF. DNA for the CDR3: TGTGCCAGCAGTTTAAACGCATGGGGGGACGAGAACACTGAAGCTTTCTTT. The full variable domain, rest sourced from reference TRBV28 and TRBJ1-1, is DVKVTQSSRYLVKRTGEKVFLECVQDMDHENMFWYRQDPGLGLRLIYFSYDVKMKEKGDIPEGYSVSREKKERFSLILESASTNQTSMYLCASSLNAWGDENTEAFFGQGTRLTVV.

The J gene is TRBJ2-2, the V gene TRBV5-4, with 10 bases fitting TRBD2. Germline values: CDR1 SGHNT, CDR2 YYREEE (reference sequence). Trimming at V came to 4 bases and at J to 4 bases, leaving 10 bases not matched to a gene. The CDR3 covers 17 residues. CDR3 nucleotide sequence: TGTGCCAGCAGCCATGGTTCTAGCGGGAGAATCACCGGGGAGCTGTTTTTT. It translates to CASSHGSSGRITGELFF.

The chain has TRBV27 and TRBJ2-2, with D perhaps TRBD2 (7 bases). Germline V lookup: CDR1 MNHEY, CDR2 SMNVEV (reference sequence). Trimming removed 5 bases at V and 6 bases at J, with 19 bases between. The CDR3 has 16 amino acids. Written as DNA, the CDR3 is TGTGCCAGCAGTCCCTATCGAGGGGGGGTTCCCGGGGAGCTGTTTTTT. Translated, it gives CASSPYRGGVPGELFF.

The CDR3 DNA follows: TGTGCCAGCAGCTTGGGACAGGGGGCGTCCCCCAATGAGCAGTTCTTC. Protein sequence: CASSLGQGASPNEQFF. This rearrangement joins TRBV5-4 to TRBJ2-1; 10 positions match TRBD1. Germline V CDR1 and CDR2: SGHNT, YYREEE (reference sequence). The trim removed 0 bases at V and 6 bases at J, leaving 6 bases unmatched. This CDR3 has 16 residues.

The CDR3 is CATSRGEGYGYTF. The CDR3 DNA sequence: TGTGCCACCAGCAGAGGAGAGGGCTATGGCTACACCTTC. The chain links TRBV15 to TRBJ1-2; D is uncertain. This CDR3 spans 13 amino acids. Germline CDR1 reads LNHNV; CDR2 reads YYDKDF (reference sequence). Trimming cost V 1 base and J 4 bases, with 7 bases left between them.

The chain has TRBV30 and TRBJ1-2; 8 bases match TRBD1. J lost 8 bases, V lost 3 bases, and 17 bases had no gene match. This CDR3 is 16 amino acids long. The germline V gene encodes CDR1 GTSNPN and CDR2 SVGIG (reference sequence). CDR3 nucleotides: TGTGCCTGGAGGGTGACCGGGACAGGATTTTTCGGGGGCTACACCTTC. Amino acid sequence: CAWRVTGTGFFGGYTF. Together with reference TRBV30 and TRBJ1-2, the CDR3 gives the full variable domain: SQTIHQWPATLVQPVGSPLSLECTVEGTSNPNLYWYRQAAGRGLQLLFYSVGIGQISSEVPQNLSASRPQDRQFILSSKKLLLSDSGFYLCAWRVTGTGFFGGYTFGSGTRLTVV.

This chain joins TRBV4-1 and TRBJ2-3, with TRBD1 matching 7 bases. The V and J ends lost 4 bases and 7 bases, in that order; junction bases with no gene match: 17. The CDR3 runs 17 residues. CDR1 is MGHRA, CDR2 YSYEKL, per germline. CDR3 amino acids: CASSRDEGAAVANTQYF. The CDR3 bases are TGCGCCAGCAGCCGGGACGAGGGGGCAGCCGTCGCAAATACGCAGTATTTT.

The genes are TRBV30 and TRBJ2-2, with TRBD2 identical over 8 bases. CDR1 GTSNPN and CDR2 SVGIG come from the germline V gene (reference sequence). V shed 3 bases and J 5 bases; nucleotides not matched to a gene: 8. The CDR3 length is 15 residues. The CDR3 sequence is CAWSGRGGRTGELFF. CDR3 coding DNA: TGTGCCTGGAGCGGTCGGGGGGGCCGGACCGGGGAGCTGTTTTTT.